This T cell receptor beta chain originates from a study of human T cells and chemical hapten exposure. Study background: During the roughly 26-week study period, patients had diphenylcyclopropenone applied to the scalp every week.

The CDR3 consists of 15 residues. From germline, CDR1 is SEHNR and CDR2 FQNEAQ (reference sequence). V dropped 4 bases and J dropped 4 bases, with 14 bases sitting between them. Study processing details: Counts of TCRs in each sample centred on a median of around 99,000 and extended from roughly 23,000 to 700,000. Each CDR3 protein gets one entry after TCRdb re-called the RACE reads with MiXCR. The V and J calls and clone size come from TCRdb's table, not from the authors' own analysis. The repertoire includes 150,000 to 200,000 distinct CDR3 sequences, about 31% of them detected once, and nearly 3% sits in the top ten. As for this clonotype: Its target is not known.

Study conclusions and caveats: Large CDR3 similarity clusters arose significantly more often from expanded TCRs than from controls. With regard to DPC sensitization, TCRs above 1 in 1000 frequency did not change.

The time point here: pre-sensitization, week 0. Treatment given: therapeutic diphenylcyclopropenone sensitization with weekly scalp DPC. The chain joins TRBV7-9 to TRBJ1-3; D not resolved. The sample consisted of whole blood, taken in connection with sensitization to the hapten diphenylcyclopropenone (DPC). This clonotype was sampled from a woman aged 30 to 39 with alopecia areata. Some clones in this sample may be carry-over from other donors' samples. The CDR3 coding sequence is TGTGCCAGCAGCTCGGCCGAGTGGTGGGGAAACACCATATATTTT. Its translation: CASSSAEWWGNTIYF. Drawing the rest from reference TRBV7-9 and TRBJ1-3, the complete variable domain is DTGVSQNPRHKITKRGQNVTFRCDPISEHNRLYWYRQTLGQGPEFLTYFQNEAQLEKSRLLSDRFSAERPKGSFSTLEIQRTEQGDSAMYLCASSSAEWWGNTIYFGEGSWLTVV.